Given below is one TCR beta chain in context. Germline V CDR1 and CDR2: PRHDT, FYEKMQ (reference sequence). Trimming left V 4 bases short and J 6 bases short, with 31 bases between. The CDR3 length is 19 residues. In the source study's methods: From reference gene primer amplification, estimates of nucleated cell counts were derived. Sequencing was performed with immunoSEQ multiplex PCR; in TCRdb, only in-frame clones are kept and a portion is missing. V and J calls and clone size are given by that table; D and trimming were obtained from the DNA. The sample contains under 95,000 clones, about four fifths of which appear only once. The data were obtained in a study of blood T cell repertoires in COVID-19. As for the study in general: Samples representing acute and convalescent COVID-19 were sourced from the United States, Italy and Spain.

Material: peripheral blood. This TCR was recovered from a woman aged 80 or older with acute or convalescent COVID-19. This chain uses TRBV13 with TRBJ2-7; a possible D gene is TRBD2 (6 bases). The CDR3 loop reads CASSSITPTPGGASLEQYF. In nucleotides, the CDR3 is TGTGCCAGCAGCTCCATCACCCCGACCCCCGGCGGGGCCTCACTCGAGCAGTACTTC.